Each of the 14 T cell receptor beta chains below was sequenced from the same sample in a study of blood T cells in healthy people across ages. With a J-beta primer mix and a sample-barcoded 5' primer, a second PCR ran 7 to 11 cycles. TCRdb analysed the 5' RACE reads with MiXCR anew, one entry per CDR3 protein. Of approximately 810,000 distinct CDR3 sequences listed, more than 25% were seen once; the top ten hold about 18%. The source material was blood. The receptors were gathered from a woman of 80 years or more in good health.

This chain joins TRBV7-2 and TRBJ2-2, with 8 bases identical to TRBD1. V trimming: 5 bases; J trimming: 7 bases; junction bases outside the gene matches: 3. Germline CDR1 SGHTA, CDR2 FQGNSA. The CDR3 extends over 13 amino acids. The CDR3 DNA reads TGTGCCAGCAGCACAGGGGGAAACGGGGAGCTGTTTTTT. This codes for CASSTGGNGELFF.

In the case of this clonotype: Possible read error: a much larger clone is one base away. The final CDR3 position lacks the conserved phenylalanine or tryptophan, pointing to a likely read error. This chain joins TRBV3-1 and TRBJ1-2; 7 positions agree with TRBD1. Germline-derived CDR1 and CDR2 are LGHDT and YNNKEL (reference sequence). This CDR3 is built from 13 residues. The junction had 4 bases not matched to a gene; V was cut back by 1 base and J by 8 bases. The DNA of the CDR3 is TGTGCCAGCAGCCAAGGAGGGGGCTGGGGCTACACCTGC. The encoded protein is CASSQGGGWGYTC.

V usage is TRBV7-2 and J usage is TRBJ2-7; D is unresolved. CDR1 and CDR2 from the germline V gene are SGHTA and FQGNSA. CDR3 length: 15 amino acids. Trimming took 2 bases from V and 1 from J, leaving 12 bases between them. CDR3 DNA: TGTGCCAGCAGCTTAAGGTGGGTCGGTTCCTACGAGCAGTACTTC. Protein sequence: CASSLRWVGSYEQYF.

This clonotype showed up just a few times. This chain joins TRBV5-1 and TRBJ2-2, with 7 nucleotides matching TRBD2. Germline lookup yields CDR1 SGHRS and CDR2 YFSETQ. The CDR3 has 15 amino acids. The V and J ends lost 4 bases and 6 bases, in that order; junction bases with no gene match: 9. The CDR3 DNA follows: TGCGCCAGCAGCCCGAGCGGGGATTCAGCCGGGGAGCTGTTTTTT. It specifies CASSPSGDSAGELFF. Combining the CDR3 with reference TRBV5-1 and TRBJ2-2 gives the whole variable domain KAGVTQTPRYLIKTRGQQVTLSCSPISGHRSVSWYQQTPGQGLQFLFEYFSETQRNKGNFPGRFSGRQFSNSRSEMNVSTLELGDSALYLCASSPSGDSAGELFFGEGSRLTVL.

The chain links TRBV5-6 to TRBJ2-1; tentatively, D is TRBD1 or TRBD2 (6 bases each). V was shortened by 2 bases and J by 5 bases, with 17 bases between the two germline ends. The CDR3 length is 16 residues. Looked up from germline, CDR1 is SGHDT and CDR2 is YYEEEE. As DNA, the CDR3 is TGTGCCAGCAGCTTCGAAACGGGGGCGTCAAACAATGAGCAGTTCTTC. Amino acid sequence: CASSFETGASNNEQFF.

This clonotype was seen more than once but under ten times. The chain combines TRBV12-3 or TRBV12-4 with TRBJ2-1, with D hard to call. V lost 5 bases, J lost 9 bases, and 20 bases lay in between. This CDR3 has 15 residues. Here the CDR3 reads CASSMRIAPVGEQFF. Here the CDR3 DNA reads TGTGCCAGCAGTATGCGTATAGCCCCCGTGGGTGAGCAGTTCTTC.

Regarding this clonotype: A single base separates this from a much larger clone, so it may be a read error. The rearrangement links TRBV29-1 to TRBJ2-7; D gene uncertain. The CDR3 runs 10 residues. The germline CDR1 and CDR2 sequences are SQVTM and ANQGSEA. The V and J ends lost 4 bases and 2 bases respectively, with 3 bases between them. CDR3 in DNA: TGCAGCGTTGGGGCCTACGAGCAGTACTTC. Its translation is CSVGAYEQYF.

This clonotype was observed many times. The chain links TRBV7-8 to TRBJ2-7, with D possibly being TRBD1 (6 bases). The germline CDR1 and CDR2 sequences are SGHVS and FQNEAQ. The CDR3 runs 20 residues. The germline V and J ends were trimmed by 4 bases and 2 bases, with 30 bases remaining between them. The CDR3 region is CASSSTLTGTARRQTYEQYF. As DNA, the CDR3 is TGTGCCAGCAGCTCCACCCTAACAGGGACCGCCCGCCGACAGACCTACGAGCAGTACTTC.

This clonotype was counted many times. This chain joins TRBV29-1 and TRBJ2-6; 7 bases fit TRBD1. From germline, CDR1 is SQVTM and CDR2 ANQGSEA. The CDR3 contains 17 residues. Trimming at V came to 0 bases and at J to 2 bases, leaving 7 bases not matched to a gene. DNA of the CDR3: TGCAGCGTTGAAGATTGGGCAGGGGGAGCTGGGGCCAACGTCCTGACTTTC. This sequence encodes CSVEDWAGGAGANVLTF. The whole variable domain, remainder taken from reference TRBV29-1 and TRBJ2-6, is SAVISQKPSRDICQRGTSLTIQCQVDSQVTMMFWYRQQPGQSLTLIATANQGSEATYESGFVIDKFPISRPNLTFSTLTVSNMSPEDSSIYLCSVEDWAGGAGANVLTFGAGSRLTVL.

This clonotype was recorded many times. The chain uses TRBV20-1 and TRBJ2-1; TRBD2 aligns across 9 bases. The germline gives CDR1 DFQATT, CDR2 SNEGSKA (reference sequence). J lost 8 bases, V lost 6 bases, and 14 bases had no gene match. This CDR3 is built from 15 residues. CDR3 loop: CSARLAEWGQDEQFF. The CDR3 DNA reads TGCAGTGCCCGACTAGCGGAGTGGGGCCAAGATGAGCAGTTCTTC.

This clonotype has at least ten counts. The chain has TRBV10-3 and TRBJ2-1, with D hard to call. Trimming cost V 2 bases and J 8 bases, with 13 bases left between them. Germline V lookup: CDR1 ENHRY, CDR2 SYGVKD. This CDR3 spans 14 amino acids. The CDR3 protein is CAISEGPGFYEQFF. Here the CDR3 DNA reads TGTGCCATCAGTGAGGGACCGGGCTTTTATGAGCAGTTCTTC.

The chain carries TRBV14 and TRBJ2-5; 10 nucleotides line up with TRBD2. The closer fit of TRBJ2-1 to the DNA end suggests the J call may be wrong. Germline V gene sequence: CDR1 SGHDN, CDR2 FVKESK. CDR3 size: 17 residues. DNA for the CDR3: TGTGCCAGCAGCCAAGATGGGAGACTAGCGGGCCAAGAGACCCAGTTCTTC. Translating it yields CASSQDGRLAGQETQFF.

Note on this clonotype: A read error is possible here, since a much larger clone lies one base away. The CDR3 sequence is CASKTTSGGQEAQYF. As DNA, the CDR3 is TGCGCCAGTAAGACGACTAGCGGGGGCCAAGAGGCCCAGTACTTC. V gene TRBV5-1 combines with J gene TRBJ2-5, with 12 bases that match TRBD2. The CDR3 has 15 residues. Looked up from germline, CDR1 is SGHRS and CDR2 is YFSETQ.

Concerning this clonotype: Sequence at one end of the junction differs from germline and may be a read error. The gene calls are TRBV4-3 and TRBJ1-4; a possible D gene is TRBD1 (5 bases). The CDR3 is 16 residues long. The germline gives CDR1 LGHNA, CDR2 YSLEER. CDR3 coding DNA: TGCGCCAGCAGCCAAGAATCGAATGGGGCGTCTGAAAAACGGTTTTTT. Translation: CASSQESNGASEKRFF.